The 16 T cell receptor beta chains below all came from one sample that was sequenced in a study of blood T cell repertoires in COVID-19. Assay: immunoSEQ multiplex PCR; the TCRdb copy retains only in-frame clones and omits some. The sample includes approximately 140,000 clones, more than 60% of them seen just once. The sequencing sample was made of peripheral blood. All receptors come from a man in his forties or fifties with acute or convalescent COVID-19.

The V gene is TRBV5-5, the J gene TRBJ2-7; a weak D match, TRBD1 (6 bases). The CDR3 spans 15 residues. The germline V and J ends were trimmed by 2 bases and 6 bases, with 18 bases remaining between them. Germline CDR1 SGHKS, CDR2 YYEKEE (reference sequence). CDR3 sequence (DNA): TGTGCCAGCAGCTTCTTCCAGGGGCAGGGGTTCGAGCAGTACTTC. Its protein product is CASSFFQGQGFEQYF.

The chain carries TRBV24-1 and TRBJ1-2; D is uncertain. This CDR3 has 11 amino acids. Trimming shortened V by 5 bases and J by 4 bases, and 4 bases separated the two germline ends. Germline assignment: CDR1 KGHDR and CDR2 SFDVKD. In nucleotides, the CDR3 is TGTGCCACCAGTGCCGGCTATGGCTACACCTTC. Its translation is CATSAGYGYTF.

This clone showed up just once. V is TRBV29-1 and J is TRBJ1-2, with D perhaps matching TRBD1 (6 bases). CDR1 SQVTM and CDR2 ANQGSEA come from the germline V gene. Trimming removed 6 bases from V and 7 bases from J, with 18 bases in between. This CDR3 is 13 amino acids long. In DNA, the CDR3 is TGCAGCGTACTCTTCGGGGGGGCAAGTGGCTACACCTTC. Protein sequence: CSVLFGGASGYTF.

The gene calls are TRBV5-1 and TRBJ1-1; 9 nucleotides match TRBD1. Germline lookup yields CDR1 SGHRS and CDR2 YFSETQ. There are 13 residues in the CDR3. J lost 8 bases, V lost 5 bases, and 7 bases had no gene match. CDR3: CASSSGQGLEAFF. The DNA for the CDR3 is TGCGCCAGCAGTTCGGGACAGGGACTAGAAGCTTTCTTT.

V is TRBV19 and J is TRBJ1-5; D is perhaps TRBD1 (6 bases). The CDR3 has 15 residues. The germline V and J ends were trimmed by 6 bases and 5 bases, with 17 bases remaining between them. CDR1 is LNHDA, CDR2 SQIVND, per germline (reference sequence). The CDR3 loop reads CASRPRGRHDQPQHF. CDR3 DNA sequence: TGTGCCAGTAGACCCAGGGGCAGGCACGATCAGCCCCAGCATTTT.

In this sample, this clone turned up once. CDR3: CAWGRGLSTDTQYF. CDR3 in DNA: TGTGCCTGGGGAAGGGGGCTTAGCACAGATACGCAGTATTTT. The chain joins TRBV30 to TRBJ2-3, with 7 positions matching TRBD1. Germline CDR1 is GTSNPN and CDR2 is SVGIG (reference sequence). CDR3 length equals 14 residues. V was clipped by 5 bases and J by 0 bases; unmatched bases: 5.

The J gene is TRBJ2-3, the V gene TRBV7-3; TRBD1 might be the D (6 bases). The CDR3 is made up of 13 amino acids. Deletions cut 2 bases from V and 9 bases from J, with 12 bases between. Germline lookup yields CDR1 SGHTA and CDR2 FQGTGA. CDR3: CASSLGTTQTQYF. Written as DNA, the CDR3 is TGTGCCAGCAGCTTAGGGACAACCCAGACGCAGTATTTT.

The chain recombines TRBV29-1 with TRBJ2-5; D possibly corresponds to TRBD2 (6 bases). The CDR3 is made up of 12 amino acids. CDR1 and CDR2 (germline): SQVTM, ANQGSEA. Trimming left V 6 bases short and J 5 bases short, with 13 bases between. For the CDR3, the DNA is TGCAGCGTCAGATCTGCGGGGGAGACCCAGTACTTC. As protein: CSVRSAGETQYF.

The gene calls are TRBV18 and TRBJ1-1, with a tentative D call TRBD1 (5 bases). The germline CDR1 and CDR2 sequences are KGHSH and LQKENI. The CDR3 loop spans 14 amino acids. Deletions cut 1 base from V and 6 bases from J, with 12 bases between. CDR3 DNA: TGTGCCAGCTCACCACAAAGACAGACCTCTGAAGCTTTCTTT. Translated: CASSPQRQTSEAFF.

V and J are TRBV10-2 and TRBJ2-3, with D hard to call. The CDR3 loop spans 13 amino acids. The V gene lost 4 bases and the J gene lost 2 bases, with 7 bases spanning the gap. CDR1 WSHSY and CDR2 SAAADI come from the germline V gene. The CDR3 region has the DNA TGCGCCAGCAGTGCCGGTAACACAGATACGCAGTATTTT. The encoded protein is CASSAGNTDTQYF.

The gene calls are TRBV6-6 and TRBJ2-7; 7 nucleotides match TRBD1. Germline trimming cut 5 bases from V and 6 bases from J; bases unmatched to any gene: 1. Germline CDR1 reads MNHNY; CDR2 reads SVGAGI (reference sequence). This CDR3 region has 11 residues. For the CDR3, the DNA is TGTGCCAGCAGTACAGGGGTCGAGCAGTACGTC. The encoded protein is CASSTGVEQYV.

The CDR3 DNA reads as TGTGCCAGCATCAGGGAAAGTTCAAACACTGAAGCTTTCTTT. This translates into CASIRESSNTEAFF. The chain couples TRBV2 to TRBJ1-1; possible D gene TRBD1, 5 bases. The germline CDR1 and CDR2 sequences are SNHLY and FYNNEI. The CDR3 is 14 residues long. Trimming cost V 7 bases and J 2 bases, with 14 bases left between them.

J is TRBJ2-1 and V is TRBV5-1; 13 bases are shared with TRBD2. Germline V gives CDR1 SGHRS, CDR2 YFSETQ. The CDR3 is 18 amino acids. The V segment lost 1 base and the J segment 9 bases; nucleotides outside the gene matches: 13. Here the CDR3 DNA reads TGCGCCAGCAGCTTGCCCCGGGGACTAGCGGGGACGAGAATTGAGCAGTTCTTC. It translates to CASSLPRGLAGTRIEQFF.

The chain links TRBV5-1 to TRBJ2-3, with D possibly matching TRBD1 (6 bases). CDR3 length equals 13 residues. Germline CDR1 SGHRS, CDR2 YFSETQ. Trimming shortened V by 3 bases and J by 7 bases, and 12 bases separated the two germline ends. CDR3 bases: TGCGCCAGCAGCTACCAGGACAGATATACGCAGTATTTT. As protein: CASSYQDRYTQYF.

The chain employs TRBV30 and TRBJ1-5; D unresolved. V lost 2 bases and J lost 0, with 5 bases in between. The CDR3 consists of 13 residues. CDR1 and CDR2 from the germline V gene are GTSNPN and SVGIG (reference sequence). The CDR3 DNA sequence: TGTGCCTGGAGTTCCCATAGCAATCAGCCCCAGCATTTT. Amino acids: CAWSSHSNQPQHF. Using reference TRBV30 and TRBJ1-5 for the parts outside the CDR3, the full variable domain is SQTIHQWPATLVQPVGSPLSLECTVEGTSNPNLYWYRQAAGRGLQLLFYSVGIGQISSEVPQNLSASRPQDRQFILSSKKLLLSDSGFYLCAWSSHSNQPQHFGDGTRLSIL.

J is TRBJ1-2 and V is TRBV2; TRBD1 agrees at 9 bases. V trimming: 6 bases; J trimming: 8 bases; junction bases outside the gene matches: 7. The germline V gene encodes CDR1 SNHLY and CDR2 FYNNEI. The CDR3 sequence is 13 residues long. CDR3 loop: CASRTQGAWGYTF. The CDR3, as DNA: TGTGCCAGCAGAACACAGGGGGCGTGGGGCTACACCTTC.